The 12 T cell receptor beta chains in this list originate from one sample, sequenced in a study of cytomegalovirus exposure and HLA in healthy donors. Primers included in the PCR were 60 Vbeta and 13 Jbeta primers. Measured with immunoSEQ multiplex PCR; TCRdb has only the in-frame clones, and not every one. This sample has 140,000 or so clones; around 9.6% occur once, and the top ten carry 1.8%. Material: PBMCs. The receptors originated from a male donor in good health and CMV-seronegative.

The gene calls are TRBV7-9 and TRBJ2-1; 11 nucleotides align to TRBD2. The CDR3 loop spans 15 amino acids. The V and J ends lost 3 bases and 4 bases, in that order; junction bases with no gene match: 2. Germline V gives CDR1 SEHNR, CDR2 FQNEAQ (reference sequence). The DNA of the CDR3 is TGTGCCAGCAGCTTGCGGACTAGCGGGTACAATGAGCAGTTCTTC. Its translation is CASSLRTSGYNEQFF.

This clone turned up a few times. V gene TRBV30 combines with J gene TRBJ2-5, with 8 bases matching TRBD2. The DNA matches TRBJ2-7 better at its end, which makes the J call doubtful. Germline V gene sequence: CDR1 GTSNPN, CDR2 SVGIG (reference sequence). CDR3 length: 13 residues. CDR3 nucleotides: TGTGCCTGGACTAGCGGGTCCTCCTACGAGCAGTACTTC. This codes for CAWTSGSSYEQYF.

The chain employs TRBV6-6 and TRBJ1-2; unclear D gene. Deletions cut 2 bases from V and 8 bases from J, with 12 bases between. Looked up from germline, CDR1 is MNHNY and CDR2 is SVGAGI (reference sequence). This CDR3 is 13 amino acids long. The CDR3 loop reads CASSYTVKEGYTF. In DNA, the CDR3 is TGTGCCAGCAGTTACACTGTGAAGGAGGGCTACACCTTC.

This clone was recorded a few times. The chain recombines TRBV29-1 with TRBJ1-1, with 9 bases fitting TRBD1. V was clipped by 6 bases and J by 5 bases; unmatched bases: 10. This CDR3 comprises 14 residues. Looked up from germline, CDR1 is SQVTM and CDR2 is ANQGSEA. For the CDR3, the DNA is TGCAGCGTCAGTACAGGGGGCGCAGGAACTGAAGCTTTCTTT. Its translation: CSVSTGGAGTEAFF.

This chain links TRBV28 with TRBJ1-1; 7 bases match TRBD1. Germline V CDR1 and CDR2: MDHEN, SYDVKM. Losses at the gene ends were 5 bases for V and 7 bases for J; bases not matched to a gene: 4. The CDR3 contains 12 residues. CDR3: CASSLQGFEAFF. In DNA form, the CDR3 reads TGTGCCAGCAGTCTACAGGGGTTTGAAGCTTTCTTT.

This clone occurred a few times. The chain recombines TRBV2 with TRBJ2-2; D may be TRBD2 (6 bases). This CDR3 comprises 15 residues. Germline CDR1 and CDR2: SNHLY and FYNNEI. V was clipped by 3 bases and J by 5 bases, with 13 bases between them. CDR3 DNA: TGTGCCAGCAGTGATTTAGGAGGGCCGACCGGGGAGCTGTTTTTT. Translated, it gives CASSDLGGPTGELFF.

In this sample, this clone turned up a few times. The rearrangement links TRBV6-1 to TRBJ2-2; 13 bases map to TRBD2. Germline V CDR1 and CDR2: MNHNS, SASEGT. The V gene end was trimmed by 4 bases and the J gene end by 5 bases; junction bases not matched to a gene: 4. CDR3 size: 16 residues. The CDR3 here is CASSAQGLAGTGELFF. The CDR3 DNA reads as TGTGCCAGCAGTGCTCAGGGACTAGCGGGGACCGGGGAGCTGTTTTTT.

Only a few counts were recorded for this clone. The V call is TRBV28, the J call TRBJ1-2; no firm D call. The CDR3 runs to 14 residues. Germline CDR1 and CDR2: MDHEN and SYDVKM. The V end was cut by 7 bases, the J end by 3 bases, with 15 bases between. The CDR3 DNA reads as TGTGCCAGCACCCTGACACAAGGATACTATGGCTACACCTTC. Translating it yields CASTLTQGYYGYTF.

This clone occurred a few times. The V and J genes are TRBV7-2 and TRBJ1-5; 8 nucleotides align to TRBD1. Germline values: CDR1 SGHTA, CDR2 FQGNSA. V lost 3 bases, J lost 2 bases, and 3 bases stayed unmatched. The CDR3 contains 15 residues. The CDR3 DNA reads TGTGCCAGCAGCTTCTCGACAGGGGGCAATCAGCCCCAGCATTTT. This codes for CASSFSTGGNQPQHF.

This clone has only one observation. Germline is not matched at one junction end, which may reflect a read error. The same CDR3 can be traced to other DNA sequences in this sample. The chain has TRBV25-1 and TRBJ1-1, with 7 bases matching TRBD1. Germline loops: CDR1 MGHDK, CDR2 SYGVNS. The CDR3 is 16 residues long. CDR3 coding DNA: TGTGCCAGCAGTGAGACAGGGCGGGGGGGGGACACTGAAGCCTTCTTT. Encoded protein: CASSETGRGGDTEAFF.

The chain couples TRBV5-1 to TRBJ2-7; TRBD2 matches at 14 bases. Trimming at V came to 5 bases and at J to 5 bases, leaving 6 bases not matched to a gene. This CDR3 has 15 amino acids. Per the germline V gene, CDR1 is SGHRS and CDR2 is YFSETQ. CDR3 in DNA: TGCGCCAGCAGGGGGACTAGCGGGAGCGTCCACGAGCAGTACTTC. It yields the protein CASRGTSGSVHEQYF.

The genes are TRBV4-1 and TRBJ2-1; D perhaps matches TRBD2 (5 bases). The V end lost 5 bases, the J end lost 1 base, and 21 bases lay between the germline ends. The CDR3 is made up of 18 amino acids. CDR1 MGHRA and CDR2 YSYEKL come from the germline V gene. The DNA for the CDR3 is TGCGCCAGCAGCTCCCCCTGGCTCAGCGGAGTTTCCTACAATGAGCAGTTCTTC. Translating gives CASSSPWLSGVSYNEQFF.